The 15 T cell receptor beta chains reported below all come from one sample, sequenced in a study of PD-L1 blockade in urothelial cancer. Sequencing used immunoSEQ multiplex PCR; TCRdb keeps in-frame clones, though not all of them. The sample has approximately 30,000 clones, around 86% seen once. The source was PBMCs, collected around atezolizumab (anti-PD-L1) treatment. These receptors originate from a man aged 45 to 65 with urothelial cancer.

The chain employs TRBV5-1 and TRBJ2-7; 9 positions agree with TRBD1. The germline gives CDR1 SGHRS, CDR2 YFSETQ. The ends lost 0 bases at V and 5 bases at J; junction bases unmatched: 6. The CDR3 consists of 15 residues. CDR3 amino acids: CASSLGGQGIHEQYF. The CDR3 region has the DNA TGCGCCAGCAGCTTGGGGGGACAGGGAATCCACGAGCAGTACTTC.

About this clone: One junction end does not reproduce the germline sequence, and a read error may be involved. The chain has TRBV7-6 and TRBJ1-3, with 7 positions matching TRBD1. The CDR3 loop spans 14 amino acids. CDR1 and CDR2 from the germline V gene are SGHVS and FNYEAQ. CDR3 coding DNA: TGTGCCAGCAGTTTAGGGGGCACTGGAAACACCATATATTTT. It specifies CASSLGGTGNTIYF.

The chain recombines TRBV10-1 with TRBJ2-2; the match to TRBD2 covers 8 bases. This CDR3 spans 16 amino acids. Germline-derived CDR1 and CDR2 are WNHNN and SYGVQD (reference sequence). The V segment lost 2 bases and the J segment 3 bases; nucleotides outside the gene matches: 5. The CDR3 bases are TGCGCCAGCAGTGAGAGCGGGGGTGGGCACACCGGGGAGCTGTTTTTT. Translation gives CASSESGGGHTGELFF.

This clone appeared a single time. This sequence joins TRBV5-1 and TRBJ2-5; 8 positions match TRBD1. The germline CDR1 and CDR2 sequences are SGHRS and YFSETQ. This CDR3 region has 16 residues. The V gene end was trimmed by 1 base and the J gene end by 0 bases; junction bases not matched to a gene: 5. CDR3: CASSLLRQGYQETQYF. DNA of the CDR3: TGCGCCAGCAGCTTGCTACGACAGGGGTACCAAGAGACCCAGTACTTC.

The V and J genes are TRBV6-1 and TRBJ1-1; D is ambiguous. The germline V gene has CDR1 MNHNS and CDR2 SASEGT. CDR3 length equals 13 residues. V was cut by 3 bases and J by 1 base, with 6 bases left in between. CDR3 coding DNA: TGTGCCAGCAGTGAGAGAAGGAACACTGAAGCTTTCTTT. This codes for CASSERRNTEAFF.

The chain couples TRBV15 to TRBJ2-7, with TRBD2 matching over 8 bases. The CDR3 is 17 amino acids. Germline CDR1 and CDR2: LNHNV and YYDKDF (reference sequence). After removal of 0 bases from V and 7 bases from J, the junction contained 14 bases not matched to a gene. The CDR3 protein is CATSRERGAGRQREQYV. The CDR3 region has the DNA TGTGCCACCAGCAGAGAGCGGGGGGCGGGGAGGCAACGAGAGCAGTACGTC.

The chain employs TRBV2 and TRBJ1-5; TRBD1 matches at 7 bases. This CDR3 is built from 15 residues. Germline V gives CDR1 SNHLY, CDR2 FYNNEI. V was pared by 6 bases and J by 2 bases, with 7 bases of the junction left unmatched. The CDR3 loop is CASSPETGGNQPQHF. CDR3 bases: TGTGCCAGCAGCCCCGAAACAGGGGGCAATCAGCCCCAGCATTTT.

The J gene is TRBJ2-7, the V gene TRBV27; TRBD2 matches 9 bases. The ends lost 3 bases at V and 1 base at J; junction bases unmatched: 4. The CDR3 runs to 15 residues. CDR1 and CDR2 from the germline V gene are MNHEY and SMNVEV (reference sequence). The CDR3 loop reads CASSLAAGGSYEQYF. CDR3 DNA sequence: TGTGCCAGCAGTTTGGCAGCGGGAGGTTCCTACGAGCAGTACTTC.

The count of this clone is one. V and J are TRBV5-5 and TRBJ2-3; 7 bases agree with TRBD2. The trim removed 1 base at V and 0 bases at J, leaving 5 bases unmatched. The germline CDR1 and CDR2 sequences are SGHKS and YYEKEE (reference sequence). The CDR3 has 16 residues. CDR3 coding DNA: TGTGCCAGCAGCTTGTTAGCGGGTACTAGCACAGATACGCAGTATTTT. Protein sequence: CASSLLAGTSTDTQYF.

For the CDR3, the DNA is TGTGCCAGCAGCGAAGGAGTTCTGGACACCATATATTTT. Residues: CASSEGVLDTIYF. The genes are TRBV9 and TRBJ1-3; D not certain. The CDR3 length is 13 residues. Trimming cost V 3 bases and J 8 bases, with 12 bases left between them. From germline, CDR1 is SGDLS and CDR2 YYNGEE.

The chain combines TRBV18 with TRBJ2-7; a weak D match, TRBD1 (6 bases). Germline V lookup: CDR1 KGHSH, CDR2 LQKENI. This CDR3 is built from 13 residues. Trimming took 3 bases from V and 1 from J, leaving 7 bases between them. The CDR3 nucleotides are TGTGCCAGCTCACCGGGACATTCCTACGAGCAGTACTTC. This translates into CASSPGHSYEQYF.

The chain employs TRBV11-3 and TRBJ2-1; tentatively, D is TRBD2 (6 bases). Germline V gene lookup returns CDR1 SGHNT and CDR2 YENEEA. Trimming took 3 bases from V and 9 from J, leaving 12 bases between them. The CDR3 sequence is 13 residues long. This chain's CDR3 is CASSLGGTGEQFF. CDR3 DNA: TGTGCCAGCAGCTTGGGGGGAACGGGTGAGCAGTTCTTC.

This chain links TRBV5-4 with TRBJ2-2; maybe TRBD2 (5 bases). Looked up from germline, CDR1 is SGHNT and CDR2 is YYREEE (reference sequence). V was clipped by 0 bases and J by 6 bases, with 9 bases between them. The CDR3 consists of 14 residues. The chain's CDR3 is CASSLAGNPGELFF. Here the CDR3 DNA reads TGTGCCAGCAGCTTGGCCGGGAATCCCGGGGAGCTGTTTTTT.

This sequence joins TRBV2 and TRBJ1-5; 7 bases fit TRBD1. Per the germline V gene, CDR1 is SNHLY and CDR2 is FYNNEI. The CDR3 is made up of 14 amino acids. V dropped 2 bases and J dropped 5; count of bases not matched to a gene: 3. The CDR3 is CASSELRGDQPQHF. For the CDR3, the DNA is TGTGCCAGCAGTGAACTCAGGGGGGATCAGCCCCAGCATTTT.

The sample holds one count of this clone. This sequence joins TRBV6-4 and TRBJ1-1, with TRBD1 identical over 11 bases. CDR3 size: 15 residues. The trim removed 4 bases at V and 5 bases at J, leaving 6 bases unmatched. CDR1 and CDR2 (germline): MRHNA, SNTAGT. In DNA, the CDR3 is TGTGCCAGCAGTGCCGCTGGGACAGGGGGGACTGAAGCTTTCTTT. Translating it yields CASSAAGTGGTEAFF.